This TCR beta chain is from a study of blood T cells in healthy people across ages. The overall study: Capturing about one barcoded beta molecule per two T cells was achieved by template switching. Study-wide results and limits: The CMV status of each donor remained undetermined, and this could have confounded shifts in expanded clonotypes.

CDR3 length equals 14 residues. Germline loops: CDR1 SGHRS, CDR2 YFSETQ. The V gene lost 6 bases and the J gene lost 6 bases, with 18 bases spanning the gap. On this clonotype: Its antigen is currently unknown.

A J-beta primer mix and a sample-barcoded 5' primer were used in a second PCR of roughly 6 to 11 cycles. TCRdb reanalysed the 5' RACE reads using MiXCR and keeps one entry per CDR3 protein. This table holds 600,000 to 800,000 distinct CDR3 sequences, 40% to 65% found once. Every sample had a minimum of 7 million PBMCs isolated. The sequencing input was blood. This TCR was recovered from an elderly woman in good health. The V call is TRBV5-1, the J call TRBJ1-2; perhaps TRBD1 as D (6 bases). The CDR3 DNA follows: TGCGCCAGCACCCCGGGGGCCCCTAGCAATGGCTACACCTTC. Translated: CASTPGAPSNGYTF.